The 27 T cell receptor beta chains given below trace back to one sample, sequenced in a study of blood T cell repertoires in COVID-19. The method was immunoSEQ multiplex PCR; TCRdb's version includes in-frame clones alone and lacks a portion of them. Of 25,000 or so clones in the sample, 90% were seen once. The specimen was peripheral blood. The receptors stem from a man aged 65-85 years with acute or convalescent COVID-19.

This chain connects TRBV5-4 to TRBJ2-1; perhaps TRBD1 as D (6 bases). The CDR3 sequence is 15 residues long. V gave up 0 bases and J gave up 6 bases, with 13 bases separating them. Looked up from germline, CDR1 is SGHNT and CDR2 is YYREEE (reference sequence). The CDR3 sequence is CASSLGTENSNEQFF. The CDR3 region has the DNA TGTGCCAGCAGCTTGGGGACAGAGAACTCCAATGAGCAGTTCTTC.

The chain has TRBV4-1 and TRBJ1-4; D may be TRBD1 (5 bases). V was trimmed by 5 bases and J by 3 bases, leaving 13 bases between them. CDR1 and CDR2 (germline): MGHRA, YSYEKL. CDR3 length: 15 residues. In DNA form, the CDR3 reads TGCGCCAGCAGCGCACAAGGGGCTCCTAATGAAAAACTGTTTTTT. Protein product: CASSAQGAPNEKLFF.

The V call is TRBV7-9, the J call TRBJ1-1, with 7 bases fitting TRBD1. This CDR3 is 15 amino acids long. Germline V gene lookup returns CDR1 SEHNR and CDR2 FQNEAQ (reference sequence). J was trimmed by 1 base and V by 5 bases; bases with no gene match: 7. The CDR3: CASSHNRDRNTEAFF. The CDR3 DNA sequence: TGTGCCAGCAGCCACAACCGGGACAGGAACACTGAAGCTTTCTTT. The full variable domain, with the rest looked up from reference TRBV7-9 and TRBJ1-1, is DTGVSQNPRHKITKRGQNVTFRCDPISEHNRLYWYRQTLGQGPEFLTYFQNEAQLEKSRLLSDRFSAERPKGSFSTLEIQRTEQGDSAMYLCASSHNRDRNTEAFFGQGTRLTVV.

The CDR3 region is CASNYEGGNTEAFF. For the CDR3, the DNA is TGTGCCAGCAATTACGAGGGCGGGAACACTGAAGCTTTCTTT. The genes are TRBV28 and TRBJ1-1; unclear D gene. Germline V lookup: CDR1 MDHEN, CDR2 SYDVKM. The CDR3 is 14 amino acids. Deletions cut 7 bases from V and 1 base from J, with 13 bases between. The full variable domain, its missing parts supplied by reference TRBV28 and TRBJ1-1, is DVKVTQSSRYLVKRTGEKVFLECVQDMDHENMFWYRQDPGLGLRLIYFSYDVKMKEKGDIPEGYSVSREKKERFSLILESASTNQTSMYLCASNYEGGNTEAFFGQGTRLTVV.

The gene calls are TRBV24-1 and TRBJ1-1; TRBD1 matches 9 bases. The junction had 4 bases not matched to a gene; V was cut back by 4 bases and J by 11 bases. Germline V gives CDR1 KGHDR, CDR2 SFDVKD. The CDR3 is 12 amino acids. This chain's CDR3 is CATSDWTGAAFF. CDR3 DNA: TGTGCCACCAGTGACTGGACAGGGGCGGCTTTCTTT.

The gene calls are TRBV21-1 and TRBJ2-7; TRBD1, the table's D call, was not compared with the DNA. TRBV21-1 is deemed a pseudogene. The CDR3 spans 15 residues. As DNA, the CDR3 is TGTGCCAGCAGCAAACGAACAGGGCCCTCCTACGAGCAGTACTTC. This encodes CASSKRTGPSYEQYF.

The rearrangement joins TRBV19 to TRBJ2-1, with D perhaps TRBD2 (5 bases). V dropped 8 bases and J dropped 3 bases, with 14 bases sitting between them. This CDR3 has 14 residues. Germline loops: CDR1 LNHDA, CDR2 SQIVND (reference sequence). The CDR3 here is CASGSGSFYNEQFF. The CDR3 region has the DNA TGTGCCAGTGGGAGCGGCTCTTTCTACAATGAGCAGTTCTTC.

The J gene is TRBJ2-3, the V gene TRBV14; 9 nucleotides agree with TRBD2. Germline V lookup: CDR1 SGHDN, CDR2 FVKESK. Trimming cost V 0 bases and J 4 bases; bases outside gene matches: 8. The CDR3 loop spans 17 amino acids. The CDR3 region has the DNA TGTGCCAGCAGCCAAGATCTAGCGGGGAGGGGAGCAGATACGCAGTATTTT. Translating it yields CASSQDLAGRGADTQYF.

This clone is a singleton in its sample. The rearrangement links TRBV7-3 to TRBJ2-3, with unresolved D. V was shortened by 0 bases and J by 0 bases, with 4 bases between the two germline ends. Germline V gene lookup returns CDR1 SGHTA and CDR2 FQGTGA. CDR3 length equals 14 residues. The CDR3 DNA is TGTGCCAGCAGCTTAACAACTAGCACAGATACGCAGTATTTT. It yields the protein CASSLTTSTDTQYF.

The rearrangement uses TRBV27 and TRBJ1-1; D uncertain. Trimming removed 5 bases from V and 2 bases from J, with 12 bases in between. The CDR3 runs 14 residues. The V gene's germline CDR1 is MNHEY and CDR2 SMNVEV (reference sequence). The CDR3 nucleotides read TGTGCCAGCAGTCCCCACGGGGAAAACACTGAAGCTTTCTTT. Translated, it gives CASSPHGENTEAFF.

The chain is built from TRBV19 and TRBJ1-3; no firm D call. Trimming took 3 bases from V and 0 from J, leaving 21 bases between them. Germline CDR1 LNHDA, CDR2 SQIVND (reference sequence). The CDR3 contains 19 residues. The CDR3 sequence is CASSIPGYLYESSGNTIYF. In DNA form, the CDR3 reads TGTGCCAGTAGTATTCCGGGATACCTATATGAATCCTCTGGAAACACCATATATTTT.

The chain recombines TRBV11-2 with TRBJ2-1; unclear D gene. Germline CDR1 is SGHAT and CDR2 is FQNNGV. The ends were cut back, 0 bases at V and 9 bases at J, with 9 bases in the middle. The CDR3 totals 13 residues. The CDR3 nucleotides are TGTGCCAGCAGCTTAGAGAGGCTAGGTGAGCAGTTCTTC. Translating gives CASSLERLGEQFF. Looking up the rest from reference TRBV11-2 and TRBJ2-1 gives the full variable domain: EAGVAQSPRYKIIEKRQSVAFWCNPISGHATLYWYQQILGQGPKLLIQFQNNGVVDDSQLPKDRFSAERLKGVDSTLKIQPAKLEDSAVYLCASSLERLGEQFFGPGTRLTVL.

This clone was seen only once. The chain carries TRBV29-1 and TRBJ2-7; 9 nucleotides match TRBD1. V lost 7 bases to trimming and J lost 1 base; unmatched junction nucleotides: 5. The CDR3 has 13 amino acids. CDR1 and CDR2 from the germline V gene are SQVTM and ANQGSEA. The DNA of the CDR3 is TGCAGCGCCGAAGGACAGGGGTCCTACGAGCAGTACTTC. Its translation is CSAEGQGSYEQYF.

The chain employs TRBV28 and TRBJ2-5, with D possibly TRBD1 on 5 matching bases. Between the trimmed V and J ends, which lost 8 bases and 5 bases, there was a span of 12 bases. Germline CDR1 and CDR2: MDHEN and SYDVKM. The CDR3 runs 12 residues. DNA for the CDR3: TGTGCCAGCTCCCAGGGTTCGGAGACCCAGTACTTC. Protein product: CASSQGSETQYF.

The chain couples TRBV3-1 (or the pseudogene TRBV3-2) to TRBJ1-4, with 7 bases that match TRBD1. V was clipped by 1 base and J by 7 bases; unmatched bases: 3. Germline V gene data show CDR1 as LGHDT and CDR2 as YNNKEL (reference sequence). The CDR3 contains 14 residues. In nucleotides, the CDR3 is TGTGCCAGCAGCCAAGGACAGGGCGGTGAAAAACTGTTTTTT. Translation gives CASSQGQGGEKLFF.

This clone was picked up one time. The chain recombines TRBV2 with TRBJ2-7, with D possibly matching TRBD1 (5 bases). V was shortened by 1 base and J by 2 bases, with 9 bases between the two germline ends. This CDR3 has 14 residues. CDR1 is SNHLY and CDR2 is FYNNEI in the germline V gene. The CDR3 DNA sequence: TGTGCCAGCAGTGAAGGTGGACAACCCTACGAGCAGTACTTC. It yields the protein CASSEGGQPYEQYF.

The V and J genes are TRBV6-1 and TRBJ2-7; 11 bases line up with TRBD1. Trimming took 5 bases from V and 6 from J; bases not matched to a gene: 9. This CDR3 comprises 15 residues. Germline V lookup: CDR1 MNHNS, CDR2 SASEGT. CDR3 sequence: CASSLTGQGASEQYF. As DNA, the CDR3 is TGTGCCAGCAGTTTGACCGGACAGGGGGCAAGCGAGCAGTACTTC.

The chain is built from TRBV18 and TRBJ1-5; possibly TRBD1 for D (6 bases). CDR3 length equals 15 residues. The V gene lost 4 bases and the J gene lost 1 base, with 11 bases spanning the gap. CDR1 and CDR2 from the germline V gene are KGHSH and LQKENI. The CDR3 is CASSQPGESNQPQHF. The CDR3 bases are TGTGCCAGCTCACAGCCAGGGGAAAGCAATCAGCCCCAGCATTTT.

V gene TRBV19 combines with J gene TRBJ2-3; TRBD2 is a possible D gene (6 bases). This CDR3 is built from 14 residues. V was clipped by 6 bases and J by 1 base, with 11 bases between them. CDR1 is LNHDA and CDR2 is SQIVND in the germline V gene (reference sequence). The chain's CDR3 is CASRPTGGTDTQYF. In DNA form, the CDR3 reads TGTGCCAGTAGACCGACGGGGGGCACAGATACGCAGTATTTT.

The rearrangement links TRBV11-3 to TRBJ2-5; D is possibly TRBD2 (6 bases). This CDR3 region has 16 residues. V gave up 1 base and J gave up 5 bases, with 17 bases separating them. The germline V gene encodes CDR1 SGHNT and CDR2 YENEEA. CDR3 sequence reads: CASSLGTTRAGETQYF. As DNA, the CDR3 is TGTGCCAGCAGCTTAGGTACGACTAGAGCAGGGGAGACCCAGTACTTC.

The chain has TRBV6-5 and TRBJ1-1; tentative D call: TRBD1 (5 bases). V was trimmed by 6 bases and J by 7 bases, leaving 15 bases between them. The CDR3 covers 13 residues. CDR1 is MNHEY and CDR2 is SVGAGI in the germline V gene. This CDR3 reads CASRMARADEAFF. CDR3 nucleotides: TGTGCCAGCAGGATGGCCAGGGCCGATGAAGCTTTCTTT.

The CDR3 coding sequence is TGTGCCAGCAGAAGACAGGGGGCGGGAGACATTCAGTACTTC. This sequence encodes CASRRQGAGDIQYF. V usage is TRBV6-5 and J usage is TRBJ2-4; 10 bases fit TRBD1. Per germline, CDR1 MNHEY and CDR2 SVGAGI. The J segment lost 8 bases and the V segment lost 6 bases, leaving 7 bases of the junction unmatched. The CDR3 covers 14 residues.

This clone occurred a few times. The chain couples TRBV19 to TRBJ2-3; tentative D call: TRBD2 (6 bases). Germline CDR1 reads LNHDA; CDR2 reads SQIVND (reference sequence). The CDR3 length is 17 residues. Trimming pared 2 bases from V and 1 base from J, leaving 16 bases between. This CDR3 reads CASSIIRGVRGTDTQYF. In DNA form, the CDR3 reads TGTGCCAGTAGTATAATTCGCGGGGTCAGGGGCACAGATACGCAGTATTTT. Variable domain in full (rest from reference TRBV19 and TRBJ2-3): DGGITQSPKYLFRKEGQNVTLSCEQNLNHDAMYWYRQDPGQGLRLIYYSQIVNDFQKGDIAEGYSVSREKKESFPLTVTSAQKNPTAFYLCASSIIRGVRGTDTQYFGPGTRLTVL.

The gene calls are TRBV28 and TRBJ2-5; 8 bases agree with TRBD1. The germline V gene has CDR1 MDHEN and CDR2 SYDVKM. This CDR3 has 15 residues. Trimming removed 3 bases from V and 4 bases from J; junction bases left unmatched: 7. This CDR3 reads CASSFSQQGGETQYF. The DNA for the CDR3 is TGTGCCAGCAGTTTTAGTCAACAGGGGGGAGAGACCCAGTACTTC.

V gene TRBV24-1 combines with J gene TRBJ2-7; D uncertain. V dropped 5 bases and J dropped 4 bases, with 11 bases sitting between them. CDR1 is KGHDR and CDR2 is SFDVKD in the germline V gene. The CDR3 extends over 13 amino acids. The CDR3 reads CATSGSAAYEQYF. The CDR3 DNA reads TGTGCCACCAGTGGGAGCGCGGCGTACGAGCAGTACTTC.

The J gene is TRBJ1-1, the V gene TRBV18; D is unresolved. CDR3 length equals 13 residues. The germline V gene encodes CDR1 KGHSH and CDR2 LQKENI. The V gene lost 2 bases and the J gene lost 3 bases, with 7 bases spanning the gap. The CDR3 DNA reads as TGTGCCAGCTCACCAAACGGTGACACTGAAGCTTTCTTT. Translating gives CASSPNGDTEAFF.

V gene TRBV27 combines with J gene TRBJ2-3; TRBD2 agrees at 8 bases. This CDR3 region has 15 residues. V was clipped by 4 bases and J by 2 bases; unmatched bases: 5. Germline CDR1 and CDR2: MNHEY and SMNVEV (reference sequence). CDR3 region: CASSSGLAHTDTQYF. Here the CDR3 DNA reads TGTGCCAGCAGTTCCGGACTAGCCCACACAGATACGCAGTATTTT.